This T cell receptor (beta chain) was sequenced during a study of T cells in Graves' hyperthyroidism and ophthalmopathy (dated 2019 in TCRdb). About the study as a whole: Peripheral blood was collected at initial diagnosis, before any treatment. In roughly six Graves' hyperthyroidism patients, the study also compared T-cell repertoires from thyroid tissue with T-cell repertoires from blood. According to the paper, TCR Vbeta CDR3 sequencing was carried out on around 140 peripheral blood samples, which came from around 43 ophthalmopathy, some 73 hyperthyroidism and roughly 17 progressor patients. Prospective prediction of ophthalmopathy was tested in an independent validation cohort of fewer than 20 hyperthyroidism patients and some 17 patients who later progressed to ophthalmopathy. After sampling, hyperthyroidism patients received methimazole starting at 30 mg daily, and ophthalmopathy patients received high-dose intravenous methylprednisolone. For training and testing, the 100 or so patients in the discovery cohort were randomly divided in a 7:3 ratio. A discovery cohort of about a hundred patients, roughly 40 with Graves' ophthalmopathy and 55 to 60 with stable Graves' hyperthyroidism, was used to find distinguishing TCR V-J signatures.

Points the paper makes about the study in general: Blood samples also contained most of the expanded thyroid clonotypes (frequency above 0.001), which suggests that blood repertoires may reflect thyroid immune responses. A 13 V-J signature model separated ophthalmopathy from stable hyperthyroidism, with approximately 87% sensitivity and roughly 81% specificity in cross-validation and 80%/75% in testing. In validation, the model predicted progression to ophthalmopathy a median of around six months before onset, with over 55% sensitivity and about 75% specificity. Sample size was not statistically predetermined, and blinding of investigators to group allocation was not performed.

CDR1 SGHTA and CDR2 FQGNSA were looked up in the germline V gene. The CDR3 numbers 15 residues from cysteine through phenylalanine. Kept here is only the CDR3 DNA, which spans 45 bases and is read in frame from base 1. Trimming costs V 2 bases and J 1 base, and their ends lie 12 bases apart. Ophthalmopathy patients had moderately to severely active disease, Clinical Activity Score of at least 3, NOSPECS grade of at least 4, and duration under 3 months. Exclusion was applied to patients with uncontrolled infections, other autoimmune diseases, pregnancy or lactation. Diagnoses relied on clinical symptoms, serum thyroxine and TRAb, thyroid ultrasound and orbital computed tomography. PBMCs were isolated from more than 8 ml of fresh peripheral blood by Ficoll-Paque density gradient centrifugation. Total RNA was extracted with Trizol reagent, and quality was checked on an Agilent 2100 Bioanalyzer. The TCR beta CDR3 regions were amplified from RNA transcripts. A first-round RT-PCR of the TCR CDR3 used the HTBI primer set with the Qiagen OneStep RT-PCR kit. Libraries were constructed in a second round of multiplex PCR, after which size selection and purification were carried out. The libraries were sequenced on an Illumina HiSeq2000 using paired-end 100 bp reads. As for the original processing: SOAPnuke was used to process the raw data, removing reads that contained adapters or uncalled bases, had a mean Phred below 15, or lacked an exact match to the constant primer or identifier. High-quality paired reads were merged with COPE v1.2.5, and unique nucleotide sequences were defined as clonotypes. MiTCR v1.1 was used to align the clonotypes against IMGT TRBV, TRBD and TRBJ reference segments. The analysis was restricted to V-J combinations with a frequency above 0.0001, which together covered over 99% of the repertoires. The TCS score was defined as F50 (clonal expansion) divided by E x V (chaos), with BLOSUM62-based TCRdist calculated between CDR3 peptides within each V-J. Welch's t-statistics and random forest reduced around 550 V-J features to 13, which were used in a naive Bayes classifier (R e1071). TCRdb reran the public reads through fastp at Q25 and MiXCR, keeping productive beta chains. Records with the same CDR3 protein are collapsed into one entry carrying the most frequent genes and DNA. The V and J calls and clone size come from TCRdb's table, not from the authors' own analysis. In this sample the table shows 300,000 or so distinct CDR3 sequences, around 15% of which occur a single time. About 51% of the sample rests with the top ten.

Many counts were recorded for this clonotype. There is no known antigen for this receptor. Base qualities were left out, and no much larger clone turns up one base away. Recombination linked TRBV7-2 to TRBJ2-7, and TRBD1 may be the D gene, going by 7 matching bases. Sequenced sample: blood. This TCR was sampled from an older woman with Graves' ophthalmopathy. The nucleotides read TGTGCCAGCAGCTTATTCGGGGGACAGTCCTACGAGCAGTACTTC. It codes for CASSLFGGQSYEQYF.